This paragraph covers one TCR beta chain sequence. Its matching antigen is unknown. CDR3 length: 16 residues. The V gene end was trimmed by 0 bases and the J gene end by 7 bases; junction bases not matched to a gene: 5. Germline V gene lookup returns CDR1 LNHNV and CDR2 YYDKDF (reference sequence). This table comes from immunoSEQ multiplex PCR, and its TCRdb copy is limited to in-frame clones, with some not included. The profile covers approximately 76,000 clones, with over 85% appearing a single time and 6.2% taken by the ten largest. This sample stems from a study of OX40 agonist ivuxolimab in advanced cancers. Study findings and constraints: In general, CD8+ T cells held more expanded clones than CD4+ did, on average.

The chain recombines TRBV15 with TRBJ2-1; the match to TRBD2 covers 11 bases. This sequence was found in an adult with an advanced solid tumor such as melanoma, head and neck, liver or kidney cancer. The sample in question was CD4+ or CD8+ T cells sorted from blood, obtained in a trial of the OX40 agonist ivuxolimab. The CDR3 DNA sequence: TGTGCCACCAGCAGAGAAGGCACTAGCGGGAGAAATGAGCAGTTCTTC. Encoded protein: CATSREGTSGRNEQFF. Variable domain in full (rest from reference TRBV15 and TRBJ2-1): DAMVIQNPRYQVTQFGKPVTLSCSQTLNHNVMYWYQQKSSQAPKLLFHYYDKDFNNEADTPDNFQSRRPNTSFCFLDIRSPGLGDTAMYLCATSREGTSGRNEQFFGPGTRLTVL.